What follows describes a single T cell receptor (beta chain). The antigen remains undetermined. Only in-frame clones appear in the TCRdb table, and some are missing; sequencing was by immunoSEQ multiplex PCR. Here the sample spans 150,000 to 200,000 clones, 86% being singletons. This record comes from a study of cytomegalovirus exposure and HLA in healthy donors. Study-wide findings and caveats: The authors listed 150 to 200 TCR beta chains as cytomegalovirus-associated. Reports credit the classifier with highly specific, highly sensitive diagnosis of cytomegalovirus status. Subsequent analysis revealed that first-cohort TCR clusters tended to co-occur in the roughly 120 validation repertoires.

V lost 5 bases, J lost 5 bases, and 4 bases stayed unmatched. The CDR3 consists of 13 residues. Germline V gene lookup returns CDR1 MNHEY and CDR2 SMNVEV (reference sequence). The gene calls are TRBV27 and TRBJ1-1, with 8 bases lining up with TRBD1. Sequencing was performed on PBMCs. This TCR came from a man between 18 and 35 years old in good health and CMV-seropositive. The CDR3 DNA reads TGTGCCAGCAGTGACAGGGGAGGAACTGAAGCTTTCTTT. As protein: CASSDRGGTEAFF.